The clone carrying this T cell receptor beta chain was recorded a few times. Its antigen is unknown. The entry originates in a study of regulatory T cells in long-lasting Graves disease. Whole-study findings and limits: In persistent patients, shared public clonotypes (around 2,500) outnumbered those in new patients (around 1,000). The work looked only at peripheral blood and did not look at thyroid tissue.

This CDR3 region has 14 residues. Germline CDR1 SGHRS, CDR2 YFSETQ. With 0 bases removed from V and 3 bases from J, the gap between germline ends came to 9 bases. Sequencing libraries for TCR beta were prepared with iRepertoire HTBI primers and Arm-PCR of CDR3 regions. TCRdb reprocessed the multiplex PCR reads with MiXCR, giving one entry per CDR3 protein. Counted here are under 350,000 distinct CDR3 sequences, 20% to 25% occurring once; the ten biggest clones make up about 61%. Indicated time point: persistent/refractory GD, antithyroid drugs over 5 years with positive TRAb. Construction of the TCR library relied on RNA isolated from PBMCs. American Thyroid Association guidelines defined Graves' disease diagnosis.

This material consisted of peripheral blood mononuclear cells (PBMCs), taken when the disease was refractory, from a patient treated with antithyroid drugs. This sequence was found in a female donor with Graves disease. V and J are TRBV5-1 and TRBJ1-2, with a possible D match to TRBD1 (5 bases). This CDR3 reads CASSLAGEDYGYTF. The CDR3 region has the DNA TGCGCCAGCAGCTTGGCGGGGGAGGACTATGGCTACACCTTC.